Below are 21 T cell receptor beta chains sequenced from a single sample in a study of blood T cell repertoires in COVID-19. Repertoires were generated with immunoSEQ multiplex PCR, while TCRdb's copy carries only in-frame clones and drops some. The data hold 70,000 to 95,000 clones, with approximately 80% observed a single time. Sequenced material: peripheral blood. The receptor source for this set is a man at least 80 years old with active or convalescent COVID-19.

The chain couples TRBV7-9 to TRBJ2-1, with a tentative D call TRBD2 (5 bases). Germline assignment: CDR1 SEHNR and CDR2 FQNEAQ (reference sequence). The CDR3 sequence is 13 residues long. V was shortened by 5 bases and J by 1 base, with 6 bases between the two germline ends. The CDR3: CASSRGSYNEQFF. CDR3 nucleotide sequence: TGTGCCAGCAGCCGAGGGTCCTACAATGAGCAGTTCTTC.

The genes are TRBV19 and TRBJ2-2; 9 nucleotides agree with TRBD1. CDR3 size: 16 residues. The V and J ends lost 3 bases and 5 bases, in that order; junction bases with no gene match: 7. CDR1 is LNHDA, CDR2 SQIVND, per germline (reference sequence). The CDR3 nucleotides read TGTGCCAGTAGTATGGGACAGGGCCGCTGGACCGGGGAGCTGTTTTTT. This sequence encodes CASSMGQGRWTGELFF.

The chain joins TRBV10-3 to TRBJ1-3; no reliable D call. Looked up from germline, CDR1 is ENHRY and CDR2 is SYGVKD. The CDR3 totals 15 residues. The V end was cut by 4 bases, the J end by 0 bases, with 10 bases between. CDR3 DNA: TGTGCCATCAGTGCGTTAGGGAGCTCTGGAAACACCATATATTTT. Residues: CAISALGSSGNTIYF.

This chain connects TRBV5-1 to TRBJ2-2; 7 positions match TRBD2. CDR1 and CDR2 from the germline V gene are SGHRS and YFSETQ. J was trimmed by 3 bases and V by 0 bases; bases with no gene match: 2. The length of the CDR3 is 15 residues. The CDR3 sequence is CASSLAGRDTGELFF. The CDR3 DNA is TGCGCCAGCAGCTTGGCGGGGAGGGACACCGGGGAGCTGTTTTTT.

The chain employs TRBV9 and TRBJ2-2, with 8 bases identical to TRBD1. The length of the CDR3 is 16 residues. Trimming at V came to 2 bases and at J to 4 bases, leaving 7 bases not matched to a gene. The germline CDR1 and CDR2 sequences are SGDLS and YYNGEE. The CDR3 sequence: CASSVDRGSGTGELFF. CDR3 coding DNA: TGTGCCAGCAGCGTTGACAGGGGAAGTGGCACCGGGGAGCTGTTTTTT. The full variable domain, in which reference TRBV9 and TRBJ2-2 provide the parts outside the CDR3, is DSGVTQTPKHLITATGQRVTLRCSPRSGDLSVYWYQQSLDQGLQFLIQYYNGEERAKGNILERFSAQQFPDLHSELNLSSLELGDSALYFCASSVDRGSGTGELFFGEGSRLTVL.

This clone was seen more than once but under ten times. The V gene is TRBV6-5, the J gene TRBJ1-5; D remains unclear. The ends were cut back, 2 bases at V and 7 bases at J, with 9 bases in the middle. CDR1 MNHEY and CDR2 SVGAGI come from the germline V gene. The CDR3 contains 13 residues. Here the CDR3 reads CASSYAGKQPQHF. CDR3 in DNA: TGTGCCAGCAGTTACGCGGGTAAACAGCCCCAGCATTTT.

The chain carries TRBV10-1 and TRBJ1-1, with 8 bases aligning to TRBD1. Trimming removed 11 bases from V and 0 bases from J; junction bases left unmatched: 8. CDR1 WNHNN and CDR2 SYGVQD come from the germline V gene (reference sequence). The CDR3 is 14 residues long. In DNA form, the CDR3 reads TGCGCCCTATTAAGACAGGGGATGAACACTGAAGCTTTCTTT. Translated, it gives CALLRQGMNTEAFF.

The rearrangement links TRBV29-1 to TRBJ2-5; 8 nucleotides line up with TRBD1. The CDR3 is 13 amino acids. After removal of 5 bases from V and 5 bases from J, the junction contained 7 bases not matched to a gene. Germline V gives CDR1 SQVTM, CDR2 ANQGSEA. CDR3 DNA: TGCAGCGTTAGGGCAGGGGGCTTTGAGACCCAGTACTTC. Its translation is CSVRAGGFETQYF.

The chain has TRBV12-3 or TRBV12-4 and TRBJ2-5; D is perhaps TRBD1 (5 bases). Trimming removed 7 bases at V and 5 bases at J, with 14 bases between. This CDR3 contains 13 residues. This CDR3 reads CASTLGVWETQYF. DNA for the CDR3: TGTGCCAGCACCCTAGGGGTCTGGGAGACCCAGTACTTC.

V is TRBV7-9 and J is TRBJ2-3, with unresolved D. This CDR3 has 14 amino acids. The germline gives CDR1 SEHNR, CDR2 FQNEAQ (reference sequence). Trimming took off 5 bases at V and 4 bases at J, with 13 bases between the two ends. The CDR3 nucleotides read TGTGCCAGCAGCATGGCCTCCTTCGCAGATACGCAGTATTTT. Its translation is CASSMASFADTQYF.

This clone was seen a handful of times. The same CDR3 also results from other DNA sequences found in this sample. The chain is built from TRBV7-9 and TRBJ1-3, with TRBD1 identical over 7 bases. The germline CDR1 and CDR2 sequences are SEHNR and FQNEAQ (reference sequence). V was pared by 3 bases and J by 1 base, with 0 bases of the junction left unmatched. The CDR3 has 14 residues. Written as DNA, the CDR3 is TGTGCCAGCAGCTTGACAGGGTCTGGAAACACCATATATTTT. This encodes CASSLTGSGNTIYF.

The rearrangement links TRBV23-1 to TRBJ2-7, with D possibly being TRBD1 (5 bases). TRBV23-1 is sorted into the ORF group, with uncertain function. This CDR3 comprises 12 residues. V gave up 4 bases and J gave up 7 bases, with 11 bases separating them. The CDR3 DNA reads TGCGCCAGCAGTCCTGCAGGGCGAGAGCAGTACGTC. It encodes CASSPAGREQYV.

The chain has TRBV7-3 and TRBJ2-2, with D possibly being TRBD2 (6 bases). V shed 4 bases and J shed 4 bases, with 22 bases lying between them. Per the germline V gene, CDR1 is SGHTA and CDR2 is FQGTGA. This CDR3 has 18 residues. As DNA, the CDR3 is TGTGCCAGCAGCTCCCATGGGGGGTATGGTTTGGGCACCGGGGAGCTGTTTTTT. Residues: CASSSHGGYGLGTGELFF.

The J gene is TRBJ2-7, the V gene TRBV6-1; weak D call: TRBD2 (6 bases). This CDR3 region has 17 residues. Per the germline V gene, CDR1 is MNHNS and CDR2 is SASEGT. Trimming took 4 bases from V and 7 from J, leaving 26 bases between them. CDR3 protein: CASSGGVILSSRGEQYV. DNA of the CDR3: TGTGCCAGCAGTGGGGGGGTGATCCTATCATCAAGAGGGGAGCAGTACGTC.

CDR3: CASSLIGLAGEEDTQYF. DNA for the CDR3: TGTGCCAGCAGCCTAATAGGACTAGCGGGAGAGGAGGATACGCAGTATTTT. The rearrangement links TRBV5-6 to TRBJ2-3; 13 positions agree with TRBD2. CDR3 length: 17 residues. V gave up 4 bases and J gave up 6 bases; unmatched junction bases: 11. CDR1 is SGHDT, CDR2 YYEEEE, per germline.

The J gene is TRBJ2-5, the V gene TRBV18; 7 bases match TRBD2. V trimming: 5 bases; J trimming: 2 bases; junction bases outside the gene matches: 8. Germline values: CDR1 KGHSH, CDR2 LQKENI. The CDR3 is 15 residues long. The CDR3 loop is CASSTQRGGQETQYF. DNA of the CDR3: TGTGCCAGCTCAACCCAGCGGGGAGGGCAAGAGACCCAGTACTTC.

The gene calls are TRBV6-4 and TRBJ1-6, with a tentative D call TRBD1 (5 bases). Between the trimmed V and J ends, which lost 6 bases and 7 bases, there was a span of 13 bases. The CDR3 has 14 amino acids. Germline lookup yields CDR1 MRHNA and CDR2 SNTAGT. Here the CDR3 DNA reads TGTGCCAGCAGGGCCTTGGGGGGAAATTCACCCCTCCACTTT. Translating it yields CASRALGGNSPLHF.

The chain recombines TRBV7-6 with TRBJ2-1, with 11 bases aligning to TRBD2. After removal of 5 bases from V and 0 bases from J, the junction contained 6 bases not matched to a gene. Germline V gene lookup returns CDR1 SGHVS and CDR2 FNYEAQ. The CDR3 runs to 17 residues. The CDR3: CASSNRGLAASYNEQFF. CDR3 bases: TGTGCCAGCAGCAATAGGGGACTAGCGGCCTCCTACAATGAGCAGTTCTTC.

This clone showed up just a few times. The chain has TRBV30 and TRBJ2-3; the match to TRBD2 covers 12 bases. Germline V gene sequence: CDR1 GTSNPN, CDR2 SVGIG (reference sequence). The length of the CDR3 is 15 residues. The trim removed 2 bases at V and 6 bases at J, leaving 6 bases unmatched. The CDR3 DNA sequence: TGTGCCTGGAGTCCGACTAGCGGGAGTTTCGATACGCAGTATTTT. Translating it yields CAWSPTSGSFDTQYF.

The chain combines TRBV4-1 with TRBJ1-2; unclear D gene. Germline lookup yields CDR1 MGHRA and CDR2 YSYEKL. The CDR3 runs to 16 residues. Trimming took 0 bases from V and 6 from J, leaving 17 bases between them. The chain's CDR3 is CASSQDRISTTDGYTF. CDR3 nucleotide sequence: TGCGCCAGCAGCCAAGATCGTATTTCGACAACCGATGGCTACACCTTC.

The count of this clone is one. The genes are TRBV15 and TRBJ2-7; D is possibly TRBD1 (6 bases). Looked up from germline, CDR1 is LNHNV and CDR2 is YYDKDF (reference sequence). CDR3 length: 15 residues. Trimming removed 3 bases at V and 1 base at J, with 13 bases between. The CDR3 DNA follows: TGTGCCACCAGCAGCCCGCGGACAGATTCCTACGAGCAGTACGTC. This encodes CATSSPRTDSYEQYV.